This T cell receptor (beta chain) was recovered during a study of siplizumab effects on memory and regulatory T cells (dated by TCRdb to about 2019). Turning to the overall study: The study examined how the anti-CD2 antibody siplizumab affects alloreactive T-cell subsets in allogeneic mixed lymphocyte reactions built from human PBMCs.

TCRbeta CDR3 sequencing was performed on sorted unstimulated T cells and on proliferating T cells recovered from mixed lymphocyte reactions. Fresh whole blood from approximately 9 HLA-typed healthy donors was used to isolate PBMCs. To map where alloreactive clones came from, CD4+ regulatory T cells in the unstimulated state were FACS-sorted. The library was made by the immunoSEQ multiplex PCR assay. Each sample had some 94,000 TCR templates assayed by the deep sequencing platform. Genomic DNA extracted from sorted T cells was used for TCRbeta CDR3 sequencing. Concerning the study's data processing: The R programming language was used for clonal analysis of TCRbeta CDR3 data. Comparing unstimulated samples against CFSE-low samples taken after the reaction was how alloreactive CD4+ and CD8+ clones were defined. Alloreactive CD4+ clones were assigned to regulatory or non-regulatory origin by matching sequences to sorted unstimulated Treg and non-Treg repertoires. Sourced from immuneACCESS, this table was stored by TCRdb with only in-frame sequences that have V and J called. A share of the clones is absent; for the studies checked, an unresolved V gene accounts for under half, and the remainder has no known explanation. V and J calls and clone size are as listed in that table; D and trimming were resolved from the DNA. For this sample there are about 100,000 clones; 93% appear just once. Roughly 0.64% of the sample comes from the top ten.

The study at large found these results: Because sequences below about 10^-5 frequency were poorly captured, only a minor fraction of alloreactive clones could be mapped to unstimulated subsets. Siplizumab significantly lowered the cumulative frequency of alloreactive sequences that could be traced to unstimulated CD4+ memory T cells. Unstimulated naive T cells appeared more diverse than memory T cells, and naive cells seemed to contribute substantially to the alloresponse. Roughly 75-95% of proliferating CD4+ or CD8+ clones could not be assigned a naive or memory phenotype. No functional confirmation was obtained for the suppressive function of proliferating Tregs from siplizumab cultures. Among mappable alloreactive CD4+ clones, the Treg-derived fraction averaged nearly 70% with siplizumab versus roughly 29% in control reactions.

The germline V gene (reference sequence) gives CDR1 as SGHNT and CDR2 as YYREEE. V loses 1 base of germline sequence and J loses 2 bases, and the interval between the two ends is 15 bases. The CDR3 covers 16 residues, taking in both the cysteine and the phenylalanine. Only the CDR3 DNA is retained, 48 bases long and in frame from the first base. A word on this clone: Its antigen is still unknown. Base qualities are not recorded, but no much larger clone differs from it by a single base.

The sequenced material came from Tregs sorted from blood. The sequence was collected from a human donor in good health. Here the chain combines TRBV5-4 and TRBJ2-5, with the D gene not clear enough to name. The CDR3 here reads CASSLYWNSIQETQYF. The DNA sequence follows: TGTGCCAGCAGCTTGTATTGGAATTCAATTCAAGAGACCCAGTACTTC.